This T cell receptor beta chain was retrieved from a study of CD8+CD57+ T cells in acquired aplastic anemia. Genomic DNA acted as the template from which TCR beta VDJ combination and CDR3 sequence profiling were carried out. Each CDR3 protein is one row after TCRdb ran MiXCR on the reads. The data show some 170,000 distinct CDR3 sequences, around half seen once. Sequenced patients had shown CD8+CD57+ cell expansion by flow cytometry. This clonotype came up many times. The CDR3 is 13 residues long. With 6 bases removed from V and 5 bases from J, the gap between germline ends came to 11 bases. The germline CDR1 and CDR2 sequences are MNHNS and SASEGT.

The rearrangement uses TRBV6-1 and TRBJ1-5, with D perhaps matching TRBD1 (6 bases). This receptor was obtained from a human donor with aplastic anemia. Sequencing used sorted CD4+, CD8+, or CD8+CD57+ T cells (not recorded which) from PBMCs. The CDR3 sequence: CASRDRTDQPQHF. In DNA form, the CDR3 reads TGTGCCAGCAGGGACAGAACTGATCAGCCCCAGCATTTT.